Listed below are T cell receptor beta chains from one sample, sequenced in a study of blood T cell repertoires in COVID-19. Sequenced by immunoSEQ multiplex PCR; TCRdb stores in-frame clones only, minus some. Here the sample spans around 72,000 clones, 88% being singletons. Sequencing was done on a sample of peripheral blood. The receptors derive from a man aged 45-65 years with acute or convalescent COVID-19. CDR3s include the opening cysteine and the closing phenylalanine or tryptophan. The D gene is left open where the match is weak. Size values are once, few and many counts, or a class for expanded clones, and some rows have none.

TGTGCCAGCAGTGAAAGACAGTCACTTGAGCAGTTCTTC,CASSERQSLEQFF,13,TRBJ2-1,.,.,TRBV6-1
TGTGCCAGCAGCTTAAGGCAGGGCAGGACCGGGGAGCTGTTTTTT,CASSLRQGRTGELFF,15,TRBJ2-2,.,.,TRBV7-3
TGTGCCAGCAGTGAAGTCGGGACAGGGACTCAGCCCCAGCATTTT,CASSEVGTGTQPQHF,15,TRBJ1-5,few,TRBD1,TRBV6-1
TGTGCCAGCAGTGAAGCGCAGGCTGCCAGCTCTGGAAACACCATATATTTT,CASSEAQAASSGNTIYF,17,TRBJ1-3,.,.,TRBV6-1
TGCGCCAGCAGCTTAGCGGGGGGTGTCACAGATACGCAGTATTTT,CASSLAGGVTDTQYF,15,TRBJ2-3,.,TRBD2,TRBV5-1
TGTGCCAGTAGTTGGAGTAGCACAGATACGCAGTATTTT,CASSWSSTDTQYF,13,TRBJ2-3,.,.,TRBV19
TGTGCCAGCAGCCCCACCGGGACAGGGGTCTACGAGCAGTACTTC,CASSPTGTGVYEQYF,15,TRBJ2-7,.,TRBD1,TRBV5-6
TGCGCCAGCAGCCCCTATCTGACAGGGAATGAGCAGTTCTTC,CASSPYLTGNEQFF,14,TRBJ2-1,.,TRBD1,TRBV4-1
TGTGCCAGCAGCTCTAAGAACCGGGACCAAGAGACCCAGTACTTC,CASSSKNRDQETQYF,15,TRBJ2-5,.,.,TRBV5-4
TGTGCCAGCTCACCAAGGCAGGGGAGGGATTCACCCCTCCACTTT,CASSPRQGRDSPLHF,15,TRBJ1-6,.,.,TRBV18
TGTGCCAGCAGTTACTCGCGGGCAGGGGGGAATGGCTACACCTTC,CASSYSRAGGNGYTF,15,TRBJ1-2,.,TRBD1,TRBV6-5
TGTGCCAGCAGTAAAGGACTAGCGGGGGGCACAGATACGCAGTATTTT,CASSKGLAGGTDTQYF,16,TRBJ2-3,.,TRBD2,TRBV6-4
TGTGCCAGCAGCCGGCTCGCTAGCGGCCTGGATACGCAGTATTTT,CASSRLASGLDTQYF,15,TRBJ2-3,.,TRBD2,TRBV5-4
TGTGCCAGCAGCTCTTCTAACAGGGGGTCTAACTATGGCTACACCTTC,CASSSSNRGSNYGYTF,16,TRBJ1-2,.,TRBD1,TRBV7-9
TGTGCCAGCACTTTTAGGGCAGGGGGACCCTACGAGCAGTACTTC,CASTFRAGGPYEQYF,15,TRBJ2-7,.,TRBD1,TRBV6-5
TGTGCCAGCAGTCTTGGGGGCTTCGGCACTGAAGCTTTCTTT,CASSLGGFGTEAFF,14,TRBJ1-1,.,.,TRBV27
TGTGCCAGCAGGGATAAGGGGACAGTTGATTTCTATGGCTACACCTTC,CASRDKGTVDFYGYTF,16,TRBJ1-2,once,TRBD1,TRBV2
TGTGCCAGCACCCAAAGCCGGGACTATGGCTACACCTTC,CASTQSRDYGYTF,13,TRBJ1-2,.,.,TRBV14
TGTGCCAGCAGTTTATCTCCAAATCAGCCCCAGCATTTT,CASSLSPNQPQHF,13,TRBJ1-5,.,.,TRBV27
TGTGCCAGCACCCAGGACTATGGCTACACCTTC,CASTQDYGYTF,11,TRBJ1-2,few,.,TRBV6-6
TGTGCCAGCCCGCGGGGGGACACCGGGGAGCTGTTTTTT,CASPRGDTGELFF,13,TRBJ2-2,.,TRBD2,TRBV28
TGTGCCAGCAGGCAGGGGGCGCTTGAGCGCGGCTACACCTTC,CASRQGALERGYTF,14,TRBJ1-2,.,TRBD1,TRBV6-5
TGCGCCAGCAGCTTCAGCGGGGGGCGGTACAATGAGCAGTTCTTC,CASSFSGGRYNEQFF,15,TRBJ2-1,.,TRBD2,TRBV5-1
TGTGCCAGTAAGCTCGGGACAGGGTCCTACGAGCAGTACTTC,CASKLGTGSYEQYF,14,TRBJ2-7,.,TRBD1,TRBV25-1
TGTGCCAGCAGTTTACAGGGGTATGGCTACACCTTC,CASSLQGYGYTF,12,TRBJ1-2,.,.,TRBV27
TGCGCCAGCAGCCAGAGGACTAGCGGGGGGGCCAGGAATGAGCAGTTCTTC,CASSQRTSGGARNEQFF,17,TRBJ2-1,.,TRBD2,TRBV4-1
TGTGCCAGCAGCTTAGATGTAGGGAGAGCTTTCTTT,CASSLDVGRAFF,12,TRBJ1-1,few,.,TRBV11-2
TGTGCCAGCAGCTCAGAACCTTACGAGCAGTACTTC,CASSSEPYEQYF,12,TRBJ2-7,.,.,TRBV9
TGTGCCAGCAGCCCAGGGTTCGGGAACACTGAAGCTTTCTTT,CASSPGFGNTEAFF,14,TRBJ1-1,.,.,TRBV5-4
TGTGCCTGGAGTCTGAGCGGGGGGGCGACTGAGCAGTTCTTC,CAWSLSGGATEQFF,14,TRBJ2-1,.,TRBD2,TRBV30
TGTGCCAGCAGTTTCGGACAGGGGGATGAGCAGTTCTTC,CASSFGQGDEQFF,13,TRBJ2-1,.,TRBD1,TRBV12-3/TRBV12-4
TGTGCCAGCTCACCCCCGGGGAGGGCGTTGTCTGGAAACACCATATATTTT,CASSPPGRALSGNTIYF,17,TRBJ1-3,.,.,TRBV18
TGTGCCAGCAGGGATTCACAGGGAAGGGGTTCACCCCTCCACTTT,CASRDSQGRGSPLHF,15,TRBJ1-6,.,.,TRBV2
TGCGCCAGCAGTAGCGGGCAGCCCCCAAGCACAGATACGCAGTATTTT,CASSSGQPPSTDTQYF,16,TRBJ2-3,.,.,TRBV23-1
TGCAGCGTTGAAGTGTCTGGGGGCCGTGGCACCGGGGAGCTGTTTTTT,CSVEVSGGRGTGELFF,16,TRBJ2-2,few,.,TRBV29-1
TGTGCTAGTGGTTTGGTACAGGGGGGTGGTCAGCCCCAGCATTTT,CASGLVQGGGQPQHF,15,TRBJ1-5,few,TRBD1,TRBV12-5
TGCGCCAGCAGTCAATCTTATAGCGGGGGGGGATACACAGATACGCAGTATTTT,CASSQSYSGGGYTDTQYF,18,TRBJ2-3,.,TRBD2,TRBV23-1
TGTGCCAGCAGCCAAGCTAGCGGAAATGAGCAGTTCTTC,CASSQASGNEQFF,13,TRBJ2-1,.,TRBD2,TRBV3-1/TRBV3-2
TGTGCCAGTACCATGGTCAGCTCTGGAAACACCATATATTTT,CASTMVSSGNTIYF,14,TRBJ1-3,.,.,TRBV19
TGTGCCAGCAGCACACCGGGACAGGGGTCCTACGAGCAGTACTTC,CASSTPGQGSYEQYF,15,TRBJ2-7,.,TRBD1,TRBV3-1/TRBV3-2
TGTGCCAGCAGCTTTCGACTAGGTGCGGAGACCCAGTACTTC,CASSFRLGAETQYF,14,TRBJ2-5,few,.,TRBV7-2
TGTGCCACCAGTGATTTCCCGGGGGGGAAACAAGAGACCCAGTACTTC,CATSDFPGGKQETQYF,16,TRBJ2-5,.,TRBD2,TRBV24-1
TGCGCCAGCCAAGACAGGGAAAGTTCACCTCTCCACTTT,CASQDRESSPLHF,13,TRBJ1-6,.,TRBD1,TRBV10-1
TGTGCCAGTAGTTCTCGTCCGGGACAGGGGGCTAACTATGGCTACACCTTC,CASSSRPGQGANYGYTF,17,TRBJ1-2,.,TRBD1,TRBV19
TGCGCCAGCAGCCCACCTAGCGCCTCTAGCACAGATACGCAGTATTTT,CASSPPSASSTDTQYF,16,TRBJ2-3,.,.,TRBV5-1
TGTGCCAGCAGTGAAGCCCACGGTGGGAGCTCTGGAAACACCATATATTTT,CASSEAHGGSSGNTIYF,17,TRBJ1-3,.,.,TRBV6-1
TGTGCCAGCCGGGACACCATTCCGGGGAGCAATCAGCCCCAGCATTTT,CASRDTIPGSNQPQHF,16,TRBJ1-5,few,.,TRBV2
TGTGCCAGCGGACTAGCGGGGTACGAGCAGTACTTC,CASGLAGYEQYF,12,TRBJ2-7,.,TRBD2,TRBV12-3/TRBV12-4
TGCGCCAGCAGCGAAGCACAGGGGGGGAACACTGAAGCTTTCTTT,CASSEAQGGNTEAFF,15,TRBJ1-1,.,TRBD1,TRBV5-1
TGTGCCAGCTCACCACCGGCGGGGCGCAATGAGCAGTTCTTC,CASSPPAGRNEQFF,14,TRBJ2-1,.,.,TRBV18
TGTGCCAGTGAGGACAGCTATAATTCACCCCTCCACTTT,CASEDSYNSPLHF,13,TRBJ1-6,.,.,TRBV19
TGTGCCAGCAAGAACGGGAACACCGGGGAGCTGTTTTTT,CASKNGNTGELFF,13,TRBJ2-2,.,.,TRBV2
TGTGCCAGCAGTTGGTGGGATAAGCGAGGGATGTATGGCTACACCTTC,CASSWWDKRGMYGYTF,16,TRBJ1-2,medium-sized,.,TRBV27
TGTGCCAGCAGTGAGGGGGAATATAATTCACCCCTCCACTTT,CASSEGEYNSPLHF,14,TRBJ1-6,.,.,TRBV5-5
TGCGCCAGCAGCCAAGATCTTGCCGGGGAGCTGTTTTTT,CASSQDLAGELFF,13,TRBJ2-2,.,.,TRBV4-1